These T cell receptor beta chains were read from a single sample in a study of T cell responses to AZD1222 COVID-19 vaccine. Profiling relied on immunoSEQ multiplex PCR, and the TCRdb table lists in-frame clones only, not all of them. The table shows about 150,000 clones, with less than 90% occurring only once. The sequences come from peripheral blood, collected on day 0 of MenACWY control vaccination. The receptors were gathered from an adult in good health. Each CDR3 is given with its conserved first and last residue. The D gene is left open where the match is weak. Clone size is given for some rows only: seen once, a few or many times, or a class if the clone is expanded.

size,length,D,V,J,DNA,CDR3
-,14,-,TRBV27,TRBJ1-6,TGTGCCAGCAGTACCGACAGCAATAATTCACCCCTCCACTTT,CASSTDSNNSPLHF
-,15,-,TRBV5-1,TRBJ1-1,TGCGCCAGCAGCTTGGGTAGGCTAGGGAGGACTGAAGCTTTCTTT,CASSLGRLGRTEAFF
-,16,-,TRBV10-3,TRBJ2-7,TGTGCCATCAGTGCAGCAGGGGACCGGCCCTCCTACGAGCAGTACTTC,CAISAAGDRPSYEQYF
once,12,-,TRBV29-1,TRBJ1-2,TGCAGCGTTGATTCTAGGGAAGATGGCTACACCTTC,CSVDSREDGYTF
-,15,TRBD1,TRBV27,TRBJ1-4,TGTGCCAGCAGTTCCTACAGGGGGAGGAACGAAAAACTGTTTTTT,CASSSYRGRNEKLFF
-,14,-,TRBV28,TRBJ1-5,TGTGCCGCACAGGGTGGCGTGAGCAATCAGCCCCAGCATTTT,CAAQGGVSNQPQHF
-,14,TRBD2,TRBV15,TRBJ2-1,TGTGCCACCAGCAGACTAGCGGGAGCAAATGAGCAGTTCTTC,CATSRLAGANEQFF
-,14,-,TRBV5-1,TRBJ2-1,TGCGCCAGCAGCATAGGGACTGCTAACAATGAGCAGTTCTTC,CASSIGTANNEQFF
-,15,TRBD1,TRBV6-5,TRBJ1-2,TGTGCCAGCAGTTCCCAGGGGGGTTGGTACTATGGCTACACCTTC,CASSSQGGWYYGYTF
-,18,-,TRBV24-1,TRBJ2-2,TGTGCCACCAGTGAGACCGGGCCCTTAAATGGGGACACCGGGGAGCTGTTTTTT,CATSETGPLNGDTGELFF
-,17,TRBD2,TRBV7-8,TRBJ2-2,TGTGCCAGCAGCTCGCACACTAGCGGGAGGGCCACCGGGGAGCTGTTTTTT,CASSSHTSGRATGELFF
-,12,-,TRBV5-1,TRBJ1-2,TGCGCCAGCAGCTTGGAAAGCTATGGCTACACCTTC,CASSLESYGYTF
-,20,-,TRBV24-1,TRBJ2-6,TGTGCCACCAGTGAACACCCCCTAGCCGGGGCTCCCTCTGGGGCCAACGTCCTGACTTTC,CATSEHPLAGAPSGANVLTF
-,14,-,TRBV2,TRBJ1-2,TGTGCCAGCAGTGACCTGGGACGAGGAGCTCGCTACACCTTC,CASSDLGRGARYTF
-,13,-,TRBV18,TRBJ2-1,TGTGCCAGCTCCACGACCGCGGGCAATGAGCAGTTCTTC,CASSTTAGNEQFF
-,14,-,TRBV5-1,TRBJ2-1,TGCGCCAGCAGCTTGTATGGTACCTACAATGAGCAGTTCTTC,CASSLYGTYNEQFF
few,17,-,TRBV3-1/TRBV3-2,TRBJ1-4,TGTGCCAGCAGCCAAGATCCGGCACATACAACTAATGAAAAACTGTTTTTT,CASSQDPAHTTNEKLFF
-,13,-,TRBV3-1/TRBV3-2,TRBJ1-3,TGTGCCAGCAGCCAGTTCCTCGGAAACACCATATATTTT,CASSQFLGNTIYF
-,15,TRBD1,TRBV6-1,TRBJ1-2,TGTGCCAGCAGTGAAGCGGGGGACAGGGGGCAAGGCTACACCTTC,CASSEAGDRGQGYTF
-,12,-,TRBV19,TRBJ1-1,TGTGCCAGTAGTATAGACCGCACTGAAGCTTTCTTT,CASSIDRTEAFF
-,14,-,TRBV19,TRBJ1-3,TGTGCCAGTAGCCTGAGCAAATCTGGAAACACCATATATTTT,CASSLSKSGNTIYF
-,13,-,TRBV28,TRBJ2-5,TGTGCCAGCAGTTTCGGGGTTGGCGAGACCCAGTACTTC,CASSFGVGETQYF
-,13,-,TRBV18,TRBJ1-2,TGTGCCAGCTCACCACTATCAGGAGATGGCTACACCTTC,CASSPLSGDGYTF
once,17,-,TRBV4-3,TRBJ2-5,TGCGCCAGCAGCCAAGAGAGGCAGGGAAGGGCCCTCGGGACCCAGTACTTC,CASSQERQGRALGTQYF
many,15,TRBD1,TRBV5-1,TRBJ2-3,TGCGCCAGCAGCCCCGCGGGACAGGTCACAGATACGCAGTATTTT,CASSPAGQVTDTQYF
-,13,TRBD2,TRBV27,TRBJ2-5,TGTGCCACCACAAGGGAGGGAGGTGGGACCCAGTACTTC,CATTREGGGTQYF
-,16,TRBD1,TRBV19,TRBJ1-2,TGTGCCAGTAACCCGGACAGGGGGTTTTCTAACTATGGCTACACCTTC,CASNPDRGFSNYGYTF
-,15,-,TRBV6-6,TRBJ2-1,TGTGCCAGCAGTTACTCGAACCGGGGAGACAATGAGCAGTTCTTC,CASSYSNRGDNEQFF
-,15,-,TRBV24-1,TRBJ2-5,TGTGCCACCAGTGATTGGGGCAGCTACCAAGAGACCCAGTACTTC,CATSDWGSYQETQYF
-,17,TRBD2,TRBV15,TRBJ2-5,TGTGCCACCAGCAGACCCCCTGGGCTAGCGGGGCAAGAGACCCAGTACTTC,CATSRPPGLAGQETQYF
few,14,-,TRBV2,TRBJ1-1,TGTGCCAGCAGTGAAGGCGTTTCGAACACTGAAGCTTTCTTT,CASSEGVSNTEAFF
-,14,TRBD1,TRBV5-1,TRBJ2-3,TGCGCCAGCAGCTTGGGACAGGGGATAGATACGCAGTATTTT,CASSLGQGIDTQYF
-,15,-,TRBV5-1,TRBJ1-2,TGCGCCAGCAGCTTTCGCACAGGGATGAACTATGGCTACACCTTC,CASSFRTGMNYGYTF
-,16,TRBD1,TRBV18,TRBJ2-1,TGTGCCAGCTCACCCACCAGGGGACAGGCCCTAAATGAGCAGTTCTTC,CASSPTRGQALNEQFF
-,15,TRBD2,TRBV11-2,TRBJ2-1,TGTGCCAGCAGCCCGGGACTAGCAGGCTACAATGAGCAGTTCTTC,CASSPGLAGYNEQFF
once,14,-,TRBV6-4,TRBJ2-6,TGTGCCAGCAGTGTAAAGGCTGGGGCCAACGTCCTGACTTTC,CASSVKAGANVLTF
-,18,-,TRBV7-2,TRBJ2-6,TGTGCCAGCAGCACCAGCCCGGGTTTGGGGGCTGGGGCCAACGTCCTGACTTTC,CASSTSPGLGAGANVLTF
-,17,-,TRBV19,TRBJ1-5,TGTGCCAGTAGTATAGAGACACAGGGATTGAGCAATCAGCCCCAGCATTTT,CASSIETQGLSNQPQHF
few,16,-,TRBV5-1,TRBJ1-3,TGCGCCAGCAGCTCCCGGGGCAGCGCCGGAGGAAACACCATATATTTT,CASSSRGSAGGNTIYF
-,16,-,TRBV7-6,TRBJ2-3,TGTGCCAGCAGCCCTATCGAGGGGCGGGTCACAGATACGCAGTATTTT,CASSPIEGRVTDTQYF